One sample yielded the 10 T cell receptor beta chains listed below, sequenced in a study of T cells in women clearing cervical HPV infection. Only in-frame clones appear in the TCRdb table, and some are missing; sequencing was by immunoSEQ multiplex PCR. This table holds some 37,000 clones. Sample: blood buffy coat. Receptors originate from a woman between 18 and 75 years old with a cervical HPV16 infection that either progressed to CIN3+ or cleared (not recorded which).

Notes on this clone: The CDR3 end falls 3 residues outside the read, so it is completed with the germline J gene. The rearrangement links TRBV13 to TRBJ1-4; 9 nucleotides match TRBD1. The CDR3 runs to 15 residues. Germline V gene sequence: CDR1 PRHDT, CDR2 FYEKMQ (reference sequence). CDR3 bases read: TGTGCCAGCAGCCCAGGACAGGGGAGAGATTCACCA. It encodes CASSPGQGRDSP. The whole CDR3 sequence reads CASSPGQGRDSPLFF. Using reference TRBV13 and TRBJ1-4 for the parts outside the CDR3, the full variable domain is AAGVIQSPRHLIKEKRETATLKCYPIPRHDTVYWYQQGPGQDPQFLISFYEKMQSDKGSIPDRFSAQQFSDYHSELNMSSLELGDSALYFCASSPGQGRDSPLFFGSGTQLSVL.

Turning to this clone: From the germline J gene comes the end of the CDR3, since the read stops 3 residues before it. The V gene is TRBV20-1, the J gene TRBJ2-7; 10 bases are a match to TRBD2. V lost 6 bases, J lost 1 base, and 6 bases stayed unmatched. The germline CDR1 and CDR2 sequences are DFQATT and SNEGSKA (reference sequence). CDR3 length: 14 amino acids. The DNA read from the CDR3 is TGCAGTGCAATCATAGCGGGGGGATCCTACGAG. Protein sequence: CSAIIAGGSYE. The CDR3, in full, reads CSAIIAGGSYEQYF.

About this clone itself: The read gets to within 3 residues of the CDR3 end, and the germline J gene fills in the rest. The genes are TRBV5-5 and TRBJ1-5; the D is unclear. Between the trimmed V and J ends, which lost 0 bases and 4 bases, there was a span of 11 bases. The CDR3 covers 15 residues. In germline, CDR1 is SGHKS, CDR2 YYEKEE (reference sequence). CDR3 bases read: TGTGCCAGCAGCTTGGGGAGGGCCGAAAATCAGCCC. Its translation is CASSLGRAENQP. The entire CDR3 reads CASSLGRAENQPQHF.

Comment on this clone: The read halts 3 residues ahead of the CDR3 end, with the missing end drawn from the germline J gene. The rearrangement links TRBV18 to TRBJ2-7; D may be TRBD2 (6 bases). Germline V gene lookup returns CDR1 KGHSH and CDR2 LQKENI. With 0 bases removed from V and 4 bases from J, the gap between germline ends came to 13 bases. The CDR3 loop spans 15 amino acids. The CDR3 DNA, read in part, is TGTGCCAGCTCACCACCGGGGGGTCAGGGTTACGAG. Translating gives CASSPPGGQGYE. The full CDR3 protein reads CASSPPGGQGYEQYF.

About this clone itself: The read falls 3 residues short of the CDR3 end, and the missing part is taken from the germline J gene. The genes are TRBV6-1 and TRBJ2-2; D is possibly TRBD1 (5 bases). The CDR3 spans 15 residues. Germline values: CDR1 MNHNS, CDR2 SASEGT. The CDR3 sequence: CASSGRVSGANVLFF. CDR3 DNA, as far as it was read: TGTGCCAGCAGTGGGCGAGTCTCTGGGGCCAACGTG.

As for this clone: The read terminates 3 residues before the CDR3 end, so the remaining end is supplied by the germline J gene. V is TRBV7-6 and J is TRBJ1-1, with 8 bases identical to TRBD1. V was clipped by 5 bases and J by 4 bases; unmatched bases: 3. From germline, CDR1 is SGHVS and CDR2 FNYEAQ. The CDR3 is made up of 13 amino acids. The CDR3 DNA, read in part, is TGTGCCAGCAGCACGGACAGGGCCACTGAA. This sequence encodes CASSTDRATE. The CDR3 in its entirety is CASSTDRATEAFF.

Points on this clone: The sequenced fragment ends 3 residues before the CDR3 boundary, so the rest is inferred from the germline J gene. The V gene is TRBV7-3, the J gene TRBJ2-1, with 12 positions matching TRBD2. V trimming: 5 bases; J trimming: 5 bases; junction bases outside the gene matches: 13. There are 18 residues in the CDR3. Per the germline V gene, CDR1 is SGHTA and CDR2 is FQGTGA. The CDR3 bases that were read are TGTGCCAGCAGCCAACTCCCCTTACTAGCGGGGGGTCACAATGAG. Protein sequence: CASSQLPLLAGGHNE. The whole CDR3 region reads CASSQLPLLAGGHNEQFF.

About this clone itself: The read gets to within 3 residues of the CDR3 end, and the germline J gene fills in the rest. J is TRBJ1-5 and V is TRBV18, with TRBD1 matching 7 bases. This CDR3 is 15 amino acids long. The ends lost 6 bases at V and 5 bases at J; junction bases unmatched: 10. Germline V gene data show CDR1 as KGHSH and CDR2 as LQKENI. CDR3 DNA (partial): TGTGCCAGCTCGGAGACGACAGGGACGTATCAGCCC. This translates into CASSETTGTYQP. The entire CDR3 sequence reads CASSETTGTYQPQHF.

Worth noting for this clone: The read halts 3 residues ahead of the CDR3 end, with the missing end drawn from the germline J gene. The rearrangement links TRBV7-8 to TRBJ1-6; D not resolved. Germline CDR1 SGHVS, CDR2 FQNEAQ. The CDR3 is 15 residues long. The sequenced part of the CDR3 DNA is TGTGCCAGCAGCCTCCTGGACTTTACGGACGATCCC. Translating it yields CASSLLDFTDDP. The full-length CDR3 reads as CASSLLDFTDDPLHF.

Comments on this clone: The read terminates 3 residues before the CDR3 end, so the remaining end is supplied by the germline J gene. V gene TRBV20-1 combines with J gene TRBJ1-2; D possibly corresponds to TRBD1 (5 bases). The CDR3 is 14 residues long. The germline CDR1 and CDR2 sequences are DFQATT and SNEGSKA (reference sequence). The V end lost 4 bases, the J end lost 1 base, and 13 bases lay between the germline ends. The CDR3 bases that were read are TGCAGTGCTAAGGTGCTGGGGCGTAACTATGGC. Its protein product is CSAKVLGRNYG. The CDR3 as a whole reads CSAKVLGRNYGYTF.